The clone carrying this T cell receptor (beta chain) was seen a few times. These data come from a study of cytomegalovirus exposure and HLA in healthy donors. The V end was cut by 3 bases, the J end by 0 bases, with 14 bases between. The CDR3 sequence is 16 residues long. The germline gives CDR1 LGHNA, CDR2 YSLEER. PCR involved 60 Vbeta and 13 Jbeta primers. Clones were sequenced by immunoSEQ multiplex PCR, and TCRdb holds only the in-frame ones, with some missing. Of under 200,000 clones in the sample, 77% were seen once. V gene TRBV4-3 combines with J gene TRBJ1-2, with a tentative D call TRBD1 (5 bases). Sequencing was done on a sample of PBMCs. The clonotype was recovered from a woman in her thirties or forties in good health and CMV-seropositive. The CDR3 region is CASSQLRAGTNYGYTF. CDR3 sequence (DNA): TGCGCCAGCAGCCAGCTAAGAGCAGGGACTAACTATGGCTACACCTTC.